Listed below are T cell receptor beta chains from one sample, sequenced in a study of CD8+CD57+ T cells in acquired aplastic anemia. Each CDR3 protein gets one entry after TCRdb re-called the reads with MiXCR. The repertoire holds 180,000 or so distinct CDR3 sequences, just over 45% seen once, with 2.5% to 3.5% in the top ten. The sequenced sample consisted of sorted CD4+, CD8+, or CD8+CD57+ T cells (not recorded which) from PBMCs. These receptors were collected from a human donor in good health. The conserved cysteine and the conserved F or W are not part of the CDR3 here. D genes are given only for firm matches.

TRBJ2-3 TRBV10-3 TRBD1 AISNHIPGTGGTQY
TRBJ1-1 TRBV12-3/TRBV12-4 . ASSSRKGGPRSTEAF
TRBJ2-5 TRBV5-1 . ASSLGTGGGAQETQY
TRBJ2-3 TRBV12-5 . ASGRDGGFTDTQY
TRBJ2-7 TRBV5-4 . ASSPSEGLGEQY
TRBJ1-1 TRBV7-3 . ASSLSPGSSEAF
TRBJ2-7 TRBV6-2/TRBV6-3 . ASSVAGGTPYDQC
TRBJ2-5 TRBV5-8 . ASSFVGRETQY
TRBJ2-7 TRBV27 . ASSDWGSYEQY
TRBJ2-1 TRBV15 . ATRGLGYNEQF
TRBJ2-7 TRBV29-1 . SVEDGTYSYEQY
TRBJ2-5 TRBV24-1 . ATSDSDSQETQY
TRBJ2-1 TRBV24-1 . ATSGTAMRNEQF
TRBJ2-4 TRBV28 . ASSSPGANIQY
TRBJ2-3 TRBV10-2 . ASSLKDTQY
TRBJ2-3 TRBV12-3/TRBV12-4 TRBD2 ASSLGLAGAADTQY
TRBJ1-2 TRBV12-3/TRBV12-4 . ASTPRGIGYT
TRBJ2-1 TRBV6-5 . ASSYSRRSNEQF
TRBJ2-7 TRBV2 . ASSEREGLEQY
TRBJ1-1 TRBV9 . ASSQVTEAF
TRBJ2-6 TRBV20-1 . SARDGQSSGTGANVLT
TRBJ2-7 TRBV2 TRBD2 ASSAETSGEQY
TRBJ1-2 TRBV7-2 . ASSHSGQHYGYT
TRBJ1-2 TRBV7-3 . ASSSDSGDYGYT
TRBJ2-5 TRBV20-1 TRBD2 SARDLGSGDQETQY
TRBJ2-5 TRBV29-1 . SVETGGSGQY
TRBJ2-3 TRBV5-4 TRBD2 AGSLGGWGDTQY
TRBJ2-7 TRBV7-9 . ASSLGVCEQC
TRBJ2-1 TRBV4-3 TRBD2 ASSHGRARGNEQF
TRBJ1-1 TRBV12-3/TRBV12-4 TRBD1 ASRRQGGGNTEAF
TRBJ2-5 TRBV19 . ASSSTGAETQY
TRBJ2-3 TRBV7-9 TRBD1 AWSIVTGAWTDTQY
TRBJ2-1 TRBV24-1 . ATMVRNEQF
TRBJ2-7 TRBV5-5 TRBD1 ASSQGQETSYEQY
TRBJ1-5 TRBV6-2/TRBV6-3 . ASSYFGLSNQPQH
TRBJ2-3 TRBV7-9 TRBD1 ASSVRYRGDTQY
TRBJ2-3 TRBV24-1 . ASTARGSTDTQY
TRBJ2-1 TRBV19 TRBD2 ASSISLAVYNEQF
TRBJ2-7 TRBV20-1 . SANHGSSYEQY
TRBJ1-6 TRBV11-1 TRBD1 ASSLKSGGYNSPLH
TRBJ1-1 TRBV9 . ASAGEYTEAF
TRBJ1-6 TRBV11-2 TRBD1 ASSRVGTANSPLH
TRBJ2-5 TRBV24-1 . ATSDPTSGRGAETQY
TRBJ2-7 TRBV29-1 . SVYRDSSSYEQY
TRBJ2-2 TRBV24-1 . ATSDSGDTGELF
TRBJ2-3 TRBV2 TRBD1 ASNGQGLDTQY
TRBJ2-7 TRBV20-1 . SARQASYEQY
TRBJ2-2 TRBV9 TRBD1 ASSGGTGQSTGELF
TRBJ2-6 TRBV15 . ATSSYQRSGANVLT
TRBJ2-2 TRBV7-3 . ASSLTTAGELF
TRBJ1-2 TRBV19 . ASSRQAALDGYT
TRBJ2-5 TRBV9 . ASSDLATGGGTQY
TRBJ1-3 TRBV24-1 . ATSDCRGQSSSGNTIY
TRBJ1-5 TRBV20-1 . SASALGRNQPQH
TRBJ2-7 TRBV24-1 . ATRRGRGDYEQY